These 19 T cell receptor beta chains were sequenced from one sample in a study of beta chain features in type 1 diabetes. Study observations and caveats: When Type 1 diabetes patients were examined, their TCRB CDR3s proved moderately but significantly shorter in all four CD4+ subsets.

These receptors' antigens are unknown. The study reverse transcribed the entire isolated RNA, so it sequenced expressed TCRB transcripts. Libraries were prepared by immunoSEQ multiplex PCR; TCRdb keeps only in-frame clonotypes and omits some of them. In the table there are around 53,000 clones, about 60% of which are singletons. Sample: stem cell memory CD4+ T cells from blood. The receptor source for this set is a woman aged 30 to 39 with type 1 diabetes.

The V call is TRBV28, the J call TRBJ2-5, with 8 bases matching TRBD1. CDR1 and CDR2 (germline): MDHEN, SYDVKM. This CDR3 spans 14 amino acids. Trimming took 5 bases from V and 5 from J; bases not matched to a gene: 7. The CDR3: CASSTPTGEETQYF. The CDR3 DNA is TGTGCCAGCAGTACACCGACAGGGGAGGAGACCCAGTACTTC. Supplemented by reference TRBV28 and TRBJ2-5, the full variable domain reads DVKVTQSSRYLVKRTGEKVFLECVQDMDHENMFWYRQDPGLGLRLIYFSYDVKMKEKGDIPEGYSVSREKKERFSLILESASTNQTSMYLCASSTPTGEETQYFGPGTRLLVL.

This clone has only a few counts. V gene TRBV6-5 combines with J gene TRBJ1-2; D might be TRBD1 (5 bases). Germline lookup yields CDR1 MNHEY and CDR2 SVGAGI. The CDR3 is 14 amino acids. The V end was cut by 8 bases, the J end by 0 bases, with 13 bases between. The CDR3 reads CASHDSATNYGYTF. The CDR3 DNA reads TGTGCCAGCCACGACAGCGCCACTAACTATGGCTACACCTTC.

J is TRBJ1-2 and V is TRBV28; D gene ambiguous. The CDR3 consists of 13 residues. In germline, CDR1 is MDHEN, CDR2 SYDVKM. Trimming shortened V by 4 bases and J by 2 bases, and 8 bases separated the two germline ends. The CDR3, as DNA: TGTGCCAGCAGTTCCCTACAGAACTATGGCTACACCTTC. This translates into CASSSLQNYGYTF.

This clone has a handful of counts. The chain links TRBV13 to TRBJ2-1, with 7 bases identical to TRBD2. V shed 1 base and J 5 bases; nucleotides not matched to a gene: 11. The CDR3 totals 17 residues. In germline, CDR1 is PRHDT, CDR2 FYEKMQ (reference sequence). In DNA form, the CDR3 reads TGTGCCAGCAGCTTAGCTTGGGGAGGGCTAGCAGACAATGAGCAGTTCTTC. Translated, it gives CASSLAWGGLADNEQFF.

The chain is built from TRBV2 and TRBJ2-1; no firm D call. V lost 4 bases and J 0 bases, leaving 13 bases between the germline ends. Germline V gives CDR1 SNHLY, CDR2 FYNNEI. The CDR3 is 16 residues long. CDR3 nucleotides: TGTGCCAGCAGTGGGCCCGCGGCTAGCTCCTACAATGAGCAGTTCTTC. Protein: CASSGPAASSYNEQFF. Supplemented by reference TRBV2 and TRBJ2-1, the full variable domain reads EPEVTQTPSHQVTQMGQEVILRCVPISNHLYFYWYRQILGQKVEFLVSFYNNEISEKSEIFDDQFSVERPDGSNFTLKIRSTKLEDSAMYFCASSGPAASSYNEQFFGPGTRLTVL.

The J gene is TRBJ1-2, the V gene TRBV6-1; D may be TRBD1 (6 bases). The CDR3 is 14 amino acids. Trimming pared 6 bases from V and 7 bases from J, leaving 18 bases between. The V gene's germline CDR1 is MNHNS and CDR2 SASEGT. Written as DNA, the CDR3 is TGTGCCAGCAGAAACCAGGGGTATGGAGGTGGCTACACCTTC. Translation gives CASRNQGYGGGYTF.

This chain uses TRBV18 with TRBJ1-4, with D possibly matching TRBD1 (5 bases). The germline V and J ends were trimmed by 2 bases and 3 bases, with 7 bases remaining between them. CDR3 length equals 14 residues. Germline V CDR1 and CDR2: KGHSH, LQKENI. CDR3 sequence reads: CASSPGAANEKLFF. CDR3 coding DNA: TGTGCCAGCTCACCAGGGGCAGCTAATGAAAAACTGTTTTTT.

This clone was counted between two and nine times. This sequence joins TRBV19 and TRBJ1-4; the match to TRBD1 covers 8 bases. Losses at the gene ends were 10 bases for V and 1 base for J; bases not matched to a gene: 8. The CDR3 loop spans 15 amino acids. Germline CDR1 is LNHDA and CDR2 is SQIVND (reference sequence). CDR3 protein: CATQDRVETNEKLFF. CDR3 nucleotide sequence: TGTGCCACTCAGGACAGGGTCGAAACTAATGAAAAACTGTTTTTT.

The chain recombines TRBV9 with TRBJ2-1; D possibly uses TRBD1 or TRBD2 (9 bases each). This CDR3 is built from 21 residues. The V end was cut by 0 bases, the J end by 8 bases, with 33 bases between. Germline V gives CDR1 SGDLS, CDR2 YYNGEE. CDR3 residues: CASSVGQGGFLAGSLVHEQFF. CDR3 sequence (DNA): TGTGCCAGCAGCGTAGGACAGGGGGGATTTCTAGCGGGGTCACTGGTCCATGAGCAGTTCTTC.

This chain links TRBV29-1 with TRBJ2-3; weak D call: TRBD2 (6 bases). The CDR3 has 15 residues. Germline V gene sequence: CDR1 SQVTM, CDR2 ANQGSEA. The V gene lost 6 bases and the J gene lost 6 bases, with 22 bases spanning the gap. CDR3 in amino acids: CSVAASAVGRDTQYF. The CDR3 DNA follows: TGCAGCGTCGCTGCTAGCGCTGTGGGGAGGGATACGCAGTATTTT.

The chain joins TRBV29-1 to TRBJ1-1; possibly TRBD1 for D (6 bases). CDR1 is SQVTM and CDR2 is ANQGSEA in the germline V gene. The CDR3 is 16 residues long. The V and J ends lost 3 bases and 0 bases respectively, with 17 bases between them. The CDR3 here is CSVDKGQMLMNTEAFF. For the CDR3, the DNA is TGCAGCGTTGATAAAGGACAGATGCTAATGAACACTGAAGCTTTCTTT.

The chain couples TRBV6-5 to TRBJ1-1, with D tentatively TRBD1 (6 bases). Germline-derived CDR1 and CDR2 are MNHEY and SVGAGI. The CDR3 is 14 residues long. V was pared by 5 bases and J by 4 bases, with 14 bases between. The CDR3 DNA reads TGTGCCAGCAGTCGTATCCAGGGGTTCACTGAAGCTTTCTTT. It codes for CASSRIQGFTEAFF.

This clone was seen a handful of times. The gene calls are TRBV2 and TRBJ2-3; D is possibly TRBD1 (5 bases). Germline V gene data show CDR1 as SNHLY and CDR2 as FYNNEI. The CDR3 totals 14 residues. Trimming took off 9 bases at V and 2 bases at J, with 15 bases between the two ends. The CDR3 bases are TGTGCCAGTAAAGAGGACACCTCCACAGATACGCAGTATTTT. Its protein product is CASKEDTSTDTQYF.

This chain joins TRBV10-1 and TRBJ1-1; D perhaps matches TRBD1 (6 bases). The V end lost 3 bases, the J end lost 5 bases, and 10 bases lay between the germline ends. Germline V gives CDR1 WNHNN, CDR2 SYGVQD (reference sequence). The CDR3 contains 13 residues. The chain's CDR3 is CASSDLQGTEAFF. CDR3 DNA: TGCGCCAGCAGTGACCTTCAGGGGACTGAAGCTTTCTTT.

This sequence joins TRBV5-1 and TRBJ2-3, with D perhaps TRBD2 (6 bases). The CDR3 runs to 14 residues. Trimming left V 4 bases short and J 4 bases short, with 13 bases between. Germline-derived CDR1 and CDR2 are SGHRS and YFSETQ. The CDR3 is CASSTTSFSDTQYF. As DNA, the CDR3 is TGCGCCAGCAGCACGACTAGTTTTTCAGATACGCAGTATTTT.

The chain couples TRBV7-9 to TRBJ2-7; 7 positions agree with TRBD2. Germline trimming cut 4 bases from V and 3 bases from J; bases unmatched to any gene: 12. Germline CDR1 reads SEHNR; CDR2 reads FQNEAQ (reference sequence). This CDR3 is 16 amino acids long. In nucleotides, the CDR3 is TGTGCCAGCAGCTATACGGGAGGCCGTGGTGGCTACGAGCAGTACTTC. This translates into CASSYTGGRGGYEQYF.

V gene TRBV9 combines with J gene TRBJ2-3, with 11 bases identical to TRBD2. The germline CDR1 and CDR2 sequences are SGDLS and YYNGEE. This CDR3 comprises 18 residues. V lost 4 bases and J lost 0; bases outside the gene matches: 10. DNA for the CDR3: TGTGCCAGCAGCCTTTCCAGACTAGCGGGGTCTAGCACAGATACGCAGTATTTT. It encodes CASSLSRLAGSSTDTQYF.

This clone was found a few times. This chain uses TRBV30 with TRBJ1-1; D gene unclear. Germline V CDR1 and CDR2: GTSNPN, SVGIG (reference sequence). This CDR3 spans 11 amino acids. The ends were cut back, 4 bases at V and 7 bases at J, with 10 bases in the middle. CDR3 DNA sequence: TGTGCCTGGACCGTTGCACTTGAAGCTTTCTTT. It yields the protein CAWTVALEAFF. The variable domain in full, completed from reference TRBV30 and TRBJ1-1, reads SQTIHQWPATLVQPVGSPLSLECTVEGTSNPNLYWYRQAAGRGLQLLFYSVGIGQISSEVPQNLSASRPQDRQFILSSKKLLLSDSGFYLCAWTVALEAFFGQGTRLTVV.

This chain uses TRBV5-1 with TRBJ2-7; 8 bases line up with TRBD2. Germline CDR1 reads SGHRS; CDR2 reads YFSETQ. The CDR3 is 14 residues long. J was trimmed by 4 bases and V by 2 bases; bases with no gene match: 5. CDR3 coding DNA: TGCGCCAGCAGCTTAGGGACTAGTCTTTACGAGCAGTACTTC. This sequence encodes CASSLGTSLYEQYF.